Listed below are T cell receptor beta chains from one sample, sequenced in a study of sequential checkpoint blockade in melanoma. Assay: immunoSEQ multiplex PCR; the TCRdb copy retains only in-frame clones and omits some. The profile shows about 5,500 clones, 30% to 45% of them singletons. The starting material was tumor tissue (inferred from file names), obtained from a patient given nivolumab and ipilimumab in sequence. These receptor sequences come from a human donor with melanoma. Each CDR3 is given with its conserved first and last residue.

v_call,cdr3_aa
TRBV29-1,CSVGGQYTEAFF
TRBV6-8,CASSFNGADTQYF
TRBV28,CASSLVGGYGQPQHF
TRBV29-1,CSVEEDGGRGYEQYF
TRBV5-1,CASSPRGSGEDHEQFF
TRBV23-1,CASSHLSSVTDNEQFF
TRBV11-3,CASSPGGDPYEQYF
TRBV5-1,CASSLGQPRDYGYTF
TRBV11-3,CASSPTSSNEKLFF
TRBV11-3,CASSLVTSPIGANVLTF
TRBV23-1,CASSLEAGVYEQFF
TRBV18,CASSPPVETGELFF
TRBV28,CASSLRYRSERGQGPDTQYF
TRBV29-1,CSVGEQGPNTIYF
TRBV6-8,CASSLAGGYNEQFF
TRBV19,CASSPENSLEAFF
TRBV28,CASKPRAWRETQYF
TRBV10-2,CASSLSLVEQFF
TRBV30,CAWSLDFAYEQYF
TRBV6-8,CASSYSTGPWADEQFF
TRBV30,CACNGPRGHIYLSTDTQYF
TRBV6-8,CASSPRQGGGETQYF
TRBV6-8,CASNKLAGLNNEQFF
TRBV11-3,CASSRPGQGAGELFF
TRBV19,CASSIEGTGNQPQHF
TRBV6-8,CAIGQDNQPQHF
TRBV5-1,CASSWTGAADTQYF
TRBV19,CASSIVQRQPQHF
TRBV5-1,CASTQEGLAGYTDTQYF